This passage covers 4 T cell receptor beta chains from one sample sequenced in a study of shared clonotypes between healthy human individuals. Data came from immunoSEQ multiplex PCR; TCRdb stores just in-frame clones and leaves some out. Found here are about 2 million clones, about 95% of them singletons; the top ten hold around 1.2%. Naive CD8 cells lacked CD45RO, underwent positive selection for CCR7 and left out terminally differentiated effector memory CD45RA+ cells. Material: naive CD8+ T cells sorted from blood. The receptor source for this set is a man between 18 and 35 years old in good health.

The chain carries TRBV15 and TRBJ2-1; 8 bases agree with TRBD1. Germline loops: CDR1 LNHNV, CDR2 YYDKDF (reference sequence). V gave up 0 bases and J gave up 8 bases; unmatched junction bases: 3. The CDR3 is 14 amino acids. The chain's CDR3 is CATSREDRGDEQFF. The DNA of the CDR3 is TGTGCCACCAGCAGAGAAGACAGGGGCGATGAGCAGTTCTTC.

This clone was recorded only once. Other DNA sequences in the same sample also yield this CDR3. The J gene is TRBJ1-1, the V gene TRBV6-5; D not resolved. Trimming cost V 2 bases and J 4 bases, with 8 bases left between them. The CDR3 contains 13 residues. Germline lookup yields CDR1 MNHEY and CDR2 SVGAGI. The CDR3 protein is CASSYDRGTEAFF. The CDR3 DNA is TGTGCCAGCAGTTACGACCGTGGCACTGAAGCTTTCTTT.

In regard to this clone: Other DNA sequences from this sample encode an identical CDR3 as well. The chain carries TRBV9 and TRBJ2-7; 9 bases fit TRBD1. V lost 4 bases to trimming and J lost 5 bases; unmatched junction nucleotides: 4. The CDR3 runs 13 residues. Germline lookup yields CDR1 SGDLS and CDR2 YYNGEE. Written as DNA, the CDR3 is TGTGCCAGCAGCACGGGACAGGGCAACGAGCAGTACTTC. It translates to CASSTGQGNEQYF.

The rearrangement links TRBV9 to TRBJ2-4; no clear D gene. Germline CDR1 and CDR2: SGDLS and YYNGEE. The CDR3 covers 14 residues. The V gene lost 3 bases and the J gene lost 0 bases, with 7 bases spanning the gap. The CDR3 bases are TGTGCCAGCAGCGGGGGATTAGCCAAAAACATTCAGTACTTC. Its protein product is CASSGGLAKNIQYF.